These 3 T cell receptor beta chains were sequenced from one sample in a study of CD8 T cells in Susac syndrome. Random hexamers served to reverse transcribe roughly 0.45 to 1 ug RNA. TCRdb recomputed calls from the immunoSEQ multiplex PCR reads with MiXCR, one row per CDR3 protein. The sample includes about 140,000 distinct CDR3 sequences, 95% of them seen just once. The specimen sequenced was CD4+ T cells from PBMCs. These TCRs come from a human donor with Susac syndrome.

The chain joins TRBV6-6 to TRBJ2-3, with D unclear. Trimming shortened V by 2 bases and J by 3 bases, and 6 bases separated the two germline ends. The germline V gene encodes CDR1 MNHNY and CDR2 SVGAGI (reference sequence). The CDR3 covers 13 residues. The CDR3 sequence is CASSYVETDTQYF. The CDR3 DNA follows: TGTGCCAGCAGTTACGTCGAAACAGATACGCAGTATTTT.

The chain employs TRBV2 and TRBJ1-5; D gene unclear. From germline, CDR1 is SNHLY and CDR2 FYNNEI. Trimming removed 4 bases at V and 1 base at J, with 5 bases between. This CDR3 spans 13 amino acids. CDR3 nucleotides: TGTGCCAGCAGTGTCACCAGCAATCAGCCCCAGCATTTT. Its translation is CASSVTSNQPQHF.

This CDR3 reads CAWSEVAGSSKQFF. CDR3 bases: TGTGCCTGGAGTGAAGTTGCAGGGTCATCAAAGCAGTTCTTC. This chain links TRBV30 with TRBJ2-1; a weak D match, TRBD1 (5 bases). V lost 1 base and J 11 bases, leaving 18 bases between the germline ends. Germline V lookup: CDR1 GTSNPN, CDR2 SVGIG (reference sequence). This CDR3 has 14 amino acids.